These 5 T cell receptor beta chains came from one sample sequenced in a study of blood T cells in healthy people across ages. With a J-beta primer mix and a sample-barcoded 5' primer, a second PCR ran about 7 to 11 cycles. TCRdb passed the 5' RACE reads through MiXCR, listing each CDR3 protein once. The data hold just over 800,000 distinct CDR3 sequences, with 62% observed a single time. Specimen: blood. The origin of the receptors is a man aged 30 to 39 in good health.

The J gene is TRBJ1-1, the V gene TRBV27, with TRBD1 as a possible D gene (5 bases). Germline CDR1 reads MNHEY; CDR2 reads SMNVEV (reference sequence). This CDR3 has 14 amino acids. Trimming left V 6 bases short and J 2 bases short, with 13 bases between. The CDR3 region has the DNA TGTGCCAGCAGCTGGGGGAGGGACAACACTGAAGCTTTCTTT. Translation gives CASSWGRDNTEAFF.

This clonotype was counted between two and nine times. The rearrangement joins TRBV5-1 to TRBJ2-3; possibly TRBD1 or TRBD2 for D (5 bases each). Trimming removed 6 bases from V and 0 bases from J, with 20 bases in between. The germline CDR1 and CDR2 sequences are SGHRS and YFSETQ. The CDR3 sequence is 17 residues long. The CDR3 region is CASTPGEGTGSTDTQYF. CDR3 in DNA: TGCGCCAGCACCCCCGGAGAGGGGACCGGAAGCACAGATACGCAGTATTTT.

This clonotype was picked up many times. This chain uses TRBV9 with TRBJ2-1; 8 nucleotides agree with TRBD1. V lost 3 bases, J lost 5 bases, and 7 bases stayed unmatched. This CDR3 has 15 residues. Germline V lookup: CDR1 SGDLS, CDR2 YYNGEE. The CDR3 nucleotides read TGTGCCAGCAGCGCCGGACAGGGAGTTGACAATGAGCAGTTCTTC. Residues: CASSAGQGVDNEQFF.

This clonotype was counted between two and nine times. The CDR3 DNA reads TGCGCCAGCAGCCAAGAAAGTCGAGGGGAGACCCAGTACTTC. Its translation is CASSQESRGETQYF. The chain recombines TRBV4-3 with TRBJ2-5; D possibly corresponds to TRBD2 (5 bases). The germline V and J ends were trimmed by 0 bases and 5 bases, with 10 bases remaining between them. This CDR3 has 14 amino acids. Germline V lookup: CDR1 LGHNA, CDR2 YSLEER.

The rearrangement links TRBV25-1 to TRBJ1-2; D ambiguous. This CDR3 spans 13 amino acids. V lost 3 bases and J 2 bases, leaving 7 bases between the germline ends. Per the germline V gene, CDR1 is MGHDK and CDR2 is SYGVNS. CDR3 protein: CASSDRSNYGYTF. For the CDR3, the DNA is TGTGCCAGCAGTGACAGGTCAAACTATGGCTACACCTTC.